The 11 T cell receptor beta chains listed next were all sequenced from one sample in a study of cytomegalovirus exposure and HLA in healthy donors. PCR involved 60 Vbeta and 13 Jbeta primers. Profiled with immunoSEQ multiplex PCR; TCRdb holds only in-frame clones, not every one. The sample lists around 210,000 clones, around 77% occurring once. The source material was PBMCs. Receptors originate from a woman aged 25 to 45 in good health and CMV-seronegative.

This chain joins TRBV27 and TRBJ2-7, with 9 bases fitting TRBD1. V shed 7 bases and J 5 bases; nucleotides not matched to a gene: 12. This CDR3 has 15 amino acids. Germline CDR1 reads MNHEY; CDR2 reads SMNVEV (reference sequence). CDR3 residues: CASKKVWDRENEQYF. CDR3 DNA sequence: TGTGCCAGCAAAAAAGTATGGGACAGGGAAAACGAGCAGTACTTC.

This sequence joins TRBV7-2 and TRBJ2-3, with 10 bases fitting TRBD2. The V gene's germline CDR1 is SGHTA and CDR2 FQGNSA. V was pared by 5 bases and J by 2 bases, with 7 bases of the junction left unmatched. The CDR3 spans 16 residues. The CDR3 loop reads CASSRSLAGVTDTQYF. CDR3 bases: TGTGCCAGCAGCCGCTCCCTAGCGGGGGTCACAGATACGCAGTATTTT.

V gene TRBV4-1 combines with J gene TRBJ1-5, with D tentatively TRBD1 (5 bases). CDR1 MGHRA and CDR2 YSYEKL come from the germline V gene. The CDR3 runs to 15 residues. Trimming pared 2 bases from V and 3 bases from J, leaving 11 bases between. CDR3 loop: CASSQSGQINQPQHF. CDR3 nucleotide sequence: TGCGCCAGCAGCCAATCAGGACAAATCAATCAGCCCCAGCATTTT.

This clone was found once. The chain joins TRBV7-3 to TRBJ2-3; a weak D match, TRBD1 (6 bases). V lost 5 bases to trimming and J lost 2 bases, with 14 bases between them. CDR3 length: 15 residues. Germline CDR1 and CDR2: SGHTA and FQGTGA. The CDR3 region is CASSPGGGPTDTQYF. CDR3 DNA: TGTGCCAGCAGCCCCGGTGGGGGCCCCACAGATACGCAGTATTTT.

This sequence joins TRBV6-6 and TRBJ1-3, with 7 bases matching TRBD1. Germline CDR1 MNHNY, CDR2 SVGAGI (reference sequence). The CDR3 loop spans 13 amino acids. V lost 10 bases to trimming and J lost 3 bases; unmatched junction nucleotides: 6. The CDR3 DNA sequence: TGTGCCACAGAGGGACAGCGTGGAAACACCATATATTTT. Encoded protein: CATEGQRGNTIYF.

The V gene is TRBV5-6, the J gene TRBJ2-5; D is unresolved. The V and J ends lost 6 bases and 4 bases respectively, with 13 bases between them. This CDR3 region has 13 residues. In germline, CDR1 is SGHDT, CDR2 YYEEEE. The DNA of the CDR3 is TGTGCCAGCACCTTCTTGAGTACAGAGACCCAGTACTTC. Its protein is CASTFLSTETQYF.

Here the CDR3 DNA reads TGTGCCAGCAGCCCAAGGGCAGGGCCTCCCAATGAGCAGTTCTTC. This encodes CASSPRAGPPNEQFF. The gene calls are TRBV7-8 and TRBJ2-1, with a tentative D call TRBD1 (5 bases). Looked up from germline, CDR1 is SGHVS and CDR2 is FQNEAQ. The ends were cut back, 5 bases at V and 6 bases at J, with 17 bases in the middle. This CDR3 region has 15 residues.

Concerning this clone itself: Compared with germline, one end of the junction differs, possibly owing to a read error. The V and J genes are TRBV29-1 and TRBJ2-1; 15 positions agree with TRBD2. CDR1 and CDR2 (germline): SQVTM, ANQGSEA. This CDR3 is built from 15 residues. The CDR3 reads CSVEGLAGGLDEQFF. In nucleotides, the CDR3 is TGCAGCGTGGAAGGACTAGCGGGAGGGTTGGATGAGCAGTTCTTC.

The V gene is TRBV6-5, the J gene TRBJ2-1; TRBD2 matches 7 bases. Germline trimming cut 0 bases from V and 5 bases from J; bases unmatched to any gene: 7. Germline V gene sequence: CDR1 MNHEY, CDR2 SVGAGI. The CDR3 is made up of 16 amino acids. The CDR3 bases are TGTGCCAGCAGTTACTCTAGGAGCGGGACGGACAATGAGCAGTTCTTC. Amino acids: CASSYSRSGTDNEQFF.

In nucleotides, the CDR3 is TGCGCCAGCAGCTTGAGTGGGACTAGCGGGATATTGGGGAATGAGCAGTTCTTC. Translating gives CASSLSGTSGILGNEQFF. The chain links TRBV5-1 to TRBJ2-1, with TRBD2 matching 13 bases. Germline trimming cut 1 base from V and 7 bases from J; bases unmatched to any gene: 11. The CDR3 has 18 residues. Per the germline V gene, CDR1 is SGHRS and CDR2 is YFSETQ.

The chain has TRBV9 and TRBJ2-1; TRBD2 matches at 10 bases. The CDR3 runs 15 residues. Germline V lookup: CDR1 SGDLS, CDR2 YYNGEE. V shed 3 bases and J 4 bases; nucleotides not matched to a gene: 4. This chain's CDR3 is CASSASGGAYNEQFF. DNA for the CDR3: TGTGCCAGCAGCGCCAGCGGGGGGGCTTACAATGAGCAGTTCTTC.